The 26 T cell receptor beta chains in this list originate from one sample, sequenced in a study of blood T cell repertoires in COVID-19. Assay: immunoSEQ multiplex PCR; the TCRdb copy retains only in-frame clones and omits some. The sample consists of about 240,000 clones, about 83% of them appearing once. Sequencing was performed on peripheral blood. These receptor sequences come from an elderly man with acute or convalescent COVID-19.

This clone turned up a few times. The chain links TRBV15 to TRBJ1-2; D is unclear. V was pared by 0 bases and J by 2 bases, with 10 bases between. This CDR3 contains 15 residues. The germline gives CDR1 LNHNV, CDR2 YYDKDF (reference sequence). CDR3 region: CATSRDGSANYGYTF. CDR3 bases: TGTGCCACCAGCAGAGATGGCAGTGCCAACTATGGCTACACCTTC.

This sequence joins TRBV3-1 (or the pseudogene TRBV3-2) and TRBJ1-6, with no clear D. This CDR3 contains 14 residues. The ends were cut back, 6 bases at V and 8 bases at J, with 14 bases in the middle. The germline gives CDR1 LGHDT, CDR2 YNNKEL (reference sequence). CDR3 DNA: TGTGCCAGCAGGACGACGGGTAATTATTCACCCCTCCACTTT. Amino acids: CASRTTGNYSPLHF.

V usage is TRBV19 and J usage is TRBJ1-1; the D is unclear. The ends were cut back, 8 bases at V and 1 base at J, with 11 bases in the middle. The CDR3 has 13 residues. Germline-derived CDR1 and CDR2 are LNHDA and SQIVND (reference sequence). The CDR3 coding sequence is TGTGCCAGTGGCATTACAGAGAACACTGAAGCTTTCTTT. As protein: CASGITENTEAFF.

The chain carries TRBV19 and TRBJ2-3, with 7 bases fitting TRBD1. This CDR3 has 14 amino acids. The germline V gene encodes CDR1 LNHDA and CDR2 SQIVND (reference sequence). The trim removed 5 bases at V and 1 base at J, leaving 3 bases unmatched. The CDR3 is CASSSGQGTDTQYF. The CDR3, as DNA: TGTGCCAGTAGTTCCGGACAGGGCACAGATACGCAGTATTTT. The whole variable domain, filled in from reference TRBV19 and TRBJ2-3, reads DGGITQSPKYLFRKEGQNVTLSCEQNLNHDAMYWYRQDPGQGLRLIYYSQIVNDFQKGDIAEGYSVSREKKESFPLTVTSAQKNPTAFYLCASSSGQGTDTQYFGPGTRLTVL.

The chain couples TRBV5-1 to TRBJ1-1; D is possibly TRBD1 (5 bases). Germline V gene lookup returns CDR1 SGHRS and CDR2 YFSETQ. The CDR3 sequence is 13 residues long. V shed 4 bases and J shed 1 base, with 8 bases lying between them. The CDR3 coding sequence is TGCGCCAGCAGCCAAACAGGGAACACTGAAGCTTTCTTT. This codes for CASSQTGNTEAFF.

The chain joins TRBV5-6 to TRBJ2-2; D is ambiguous. Trimming shortened V by 1 base and J by 3 bases, and 7 bases separated the two germline ends. The CDR3 contains 14 residues. Germline-derived CDR1 and CDR2 are SGHDT and YYEEEE. The chain's CDR3 is CASSLSVDTGELFF. In nucleotides, the CDR3 is TGTGCCAGCAGCTTGTCGGTTGACACCGGGGAGCTGTTTTTT.

The gene calls are TRBV7-8 and TRBJ2-2; D unresolved. Trimming removed 5 bases at V and 1 base at J, with 8 bases between. The CDR3 length is 14 residues. CDR1 and CDR2 (germline): SGHVS, FQNEAQ. The CDR3 region is CASSPTLNTGELFF. The CDR3 DNA sequence: TGTGCCAGCAGCCCGACTCTGAACACCGGGGAGCTGTTTTTT.

The CDR3 protein is CASSAVPGQGGTEAFF. The DNA of the CDR3 is TGTGCCAGTAGTGCCGTCCCGGGACAGGGGGGCACTGAAGCTTTCTTT. The chain links TRBV19 to TRBJ1-1; the match to TRBD1 covers 11 bases. The CDR3 length is 16 residues. CDR1 is LNHDA, CDR2 SQIVND, per germline (reference sequence). After removal of 5 bases from V and 4 bases from J, the junction contained 9 bases not matched to a gene.

The V gene is TRBV28, the J gene TRBJ1-2; 8 nucleotides match TRBD1. The germline V gene encodes CDR1 MDHEN and CDR2 SYDVKM. V dropped 4 bases and J dropped 8; count of bases not matched to a gene: 3. The CDR3 has 12 residues. The CDR3 protein is CASSSGGRGYTF. The DNA of the CDR3 is TGTGCCAGCAGTTCAGGGGGCAGAGGCTACACCTTC.

The chain carries TRBV5-1 and TRBJ1-1, with 8 bases identical to TRBD1. This CDR3 is 16 amino acids long. Looked up from germline, CDR1 is SGHRS and CDR2 is YFSETQ. The V segment lost 3 bases and the J segment 0 bases; nucleotides outside the gene matches: 7. For the CDR3, the DNA is TGCGCCAGCAGCTCCCCGACAGGGGCGTTGAACACTGAAGCTTTCTTT. This gives the protein CASSSPTGALNTEAFF.

This chain links TRBV7-9 with TRBJ1-5; D call uncertain. The length of the CDR3 is 15 residues. Germline assignment: CDR1 SEHNR and CDR2 FQNEAQ (reference sequence). V lost 5 bases and J lost 0, with 11 bases in between. The chain's CDR3 is CASSPGSGSNQPQHF. The CDR3 DNA sequence: TGTGCCAGCAGCCCGGGGTCTGGTAGCAATCAGCCCCAGCATTTT.

The gene calls are TRBV2 and TRBJ1-6; no clear D gene. Germline V gene sequence: CDR1 SNHLY, CDR2 FYNNEI. This CDR3 comprises 13 residues. The V end was cut by 5 bases, the J end by 8 bases, with 10 bases between. The CDR3 is CASSYGIDSPLHF. CDR3 DNA sequence: TGTGCCAGCAGTTACGGGATTGATTCACCCCTCCACTTT.

The J gene is TRBJ2-2, the V gene TRBV3-1 (or the pseudogene TRBV3-2); 8 nucleotides line up with TRBD1. Losses at the gene ends were 0 bases for V and 4 bases for J; bases not matched to a gene: 4. The CDR3 is made up of 16 amino acids. From germline, CDR1 is LGHDT and CDR2 YNNKEL (reference sequence). CDR3 loop: CASSQDQGAGTGELFF. The CDR3 nucleotides are TGTGCCAGCAGCCAAGATCAGGGGGCAGGCACCGGGGAGCTGTTTTTT.

This clone was seen only a few times. V usage is TRBV5-1 and J usage is TRBJ2-1; perhaps TRBD2 as D (6 bases). The CDR3 loop spans 14 amino acids. CDR1 SGHRS and CDR2 YFSETQ come from the germline V gene. Trimming removed 2 bases at V and 8 bases at J, with 14 bases between. CDR3 amino acids: CASSFGLPGDEQFF. The DNA of the CDR3 is TGCGCCAGCAGCTTCGGACTCCCGGGGGATGAGCAGTTCTTC.

The chain employs TRBV5-4 and TRBJ1-2; D ambiguous. Germline V gives CDR1 SGHNT, CDR2 YYREEE (reference sequence). The CDR3 runs to 14 residues. V gave up 1 base and J gave up 4 bases, with 11 bases separating them. Here the CDR3 DNA reads TGTGCCAGCAGCTTGAGCGGGGTTGGCTATGGCTACACCTTC. Encoded protein: CASSLSGVGYGYTF.

The chain has TRBV6-1 and TRBJ1-2; TRBD1 aligns across 7 bases. The V segment lost 1 base and the J segment 6 bases; nucleotides outside the gene matches: 11. The CDR3 has 16 amino acids. Germline assignment: CDR1 MNHNS and CDR2 SASEGT. This CDR3 is CASSEGPLRQGHGYTF. CDR3 coding DNA: TGTGCCAGCAGTGAAGGCCCACTCCGACAGGGACATGGCTACACCTTC.

This sequence joins TRBV18 and TRBJ1-1; 8 bases align to TRBD1. This CDR3 region has 12 residues. The V gene end was trimmed by 3 bases and the J gene end by 8 bases; junction bases not matched to a gene: 2. The V gene's germline CDR1 is KGHSH and CDR2 LQKENI. The CDR3 sequence is CASSPDRGEAFF. CDR3 nucleotide sequence: TGTGCCAGCTCACCCGACAGGGGCGAAGCTTTCTTT.

This chain joins TRBV7-8 and TRBJ2-1, with D hard to call. Trimming shortened V by 5 bases and J by 8 bases, and 7 bases separated the two germline ends. The germline gives CDR1 SGHVS, CDR2 FQNEAQ. The CDR3 totals 11 residues. This CDR3 is CASSTRDEQFF. Written as DNA, the CDR3 is TGTGCCAGCAGCACCCGGGATGAGCAGTTCTTC.

In regard to this clone: This CDR3 is also generated by other DNA sequences in the sample. The V and J genes are TRBV28 and TRBJ2-2; D might be TRBD2 (6 bases). Looked up from germline, CDR1 is MDHEN and CDR2 is SYDVKM. Trimming removed 3 bases at V and 2 bases at J, with 13 bases between. The CDR3 length is 16 residues. The CDR3 sequence is CASSLGGGGNTGELFF. CDR3 coding DNA: TGTGCCAGCAGTTTGGGGGGAGGAGGAAACACCGGGGAGCTGTTTTTT.

This clone turned up a few times. This chain connects TRBV2 to TRBJ2-7; no reliable D call. Between the trimmed V and J ends, which lost 4 bases and 5 bases, there was a span of 9 bases. The CDR3 sequence is 12 residues long. The germline V gene encodes CDR1 SNHLY and CDR2 FYNNEI. CDR3: CASSARGHEQYF. In DNA form, the CDR3 reads TGTGCCAGCAGTGCCAGAGGCCACGAGCAGTACTTC.

V and J are TRBV5-4 and TRBJ2-1; 7 nucleotides match TRBD2. V lost 2 bases and J lost 12; bases outside the gene matches: 11. CDR3 length: 14 residues. The germline gives CDR1 SGHNT, CDR2 YYREEE (reference sequence). CDR3 in amino acids: CASSLNDLGGGQFF. CDR3 DNA: TGTGCCAGCAGCTTAAATGATCTCGGCGGGGGGCAGTTCTTC.

The chain is built from TRBV6-5 and TRBJ2-3; D may be TRBD2 (5 bases). Germline assignment: CDR1 MNHEY and CDR2 SVGAGI. V lost 10 bases and J 0 bases, leaving 17 bases between the germline ends. The CDR3 contains 15 residues. CDR3 loop: CATTPAGISTDTQYF. In DNA, the CDR3 is TGTGCCACCACCCCTGCCGGGATCAGCACAGATACGCAGTATTTT.

V gene TRBV5-1 combines with J gene TRBJ2-1; D may be TRBD1 (5 bases). Germline V lookup: CDR1 SGHRS, CDR2 YFSETQ. Trimming left V 0 bases short and J 2 bases short, with 9 bases between. The CDR3 is 15 amino acids. CDR3 sequence reads: CASSLAREPYNEQFF. As DNA, the CDR3 is TGCGCCAGCAGCTTGGCCAGGGAACCCTACAATGAGCAGTTCTTC. Complete variable domain (other parts from reference TRBV5-1 and TRBJ2-1): KAGVTQTPRYLIKTRGQQVTLSCSPISGHRSVSWYQQTPGQGLQFLFEYFSETQRNKGNFPGRFSGRQFSNSRSEMNVSTLELGDSALYLCASSLAREPYNEQFFGPGTRLTVL.

This chain connects TRBV2 to TRBJ2-1; 8 nucleotides align to TRBD2. The J segment lost 9 bases and the V segment lost 2 bases, leaving 3 bases of the junction unmatched. The germline CDR1 and CDR2 sequences are SNHLY and FYNNEI. The CDR3 covers 13 residues. In nucleotides, the CDR3 is TGTGCCAGCAGTGAACCTGCGGGGGGTGAGCAGTTCTTC. Its translation: CASSEPAGGEQFF.

The rearrangement uses TRBV15 and TRBJ1-2; D gene unclear. Per germline, CDR1 LNHNV and CDR2 YYDKDF (reference sequence). This CDR3 contains 12 residues. V lost 6 bases to trimming and J lost 8 bases, with 13 bases between them. Here the CDR3 reads CATRSPAAGYTF. The DNA for the CDR3 is TGTGCCACCAGGAGCCCCGCGGCCGGCTACACCTTC.

The CDR3 DNA sequence: TGTGCCAGCAGTGAAGGAACGGTAGTACATGGCTACACCTTC. Its translation is CASSEGTVVHGYTF. V and J are TRBV2 and TRBJ1-2, with no clear D. Trimming cost V 1 base and J 6 bases, with 12 bases left between them. The germline gives CDR1 SNHLY, CDR2 FYNNEI. The CDR3 contains 14 residues.